This T cell receptor beta chain was observed in a study of sequential checkpoint blockade in melanoma. Across the whole study: Both treatment sequences were followed by maintenance nivolumab.

Germline V gives CDR1 GTSNPN, CDR2 SVGIG (reference sequence). The CDR3 covers 13 residues. Trimming left V 0 bases short and J 5 bases short, with 7 bases between. Produced via immunoSEQ multiplex PCR; TCRdb's table is partial and in-frame only. The sample has approximately 23,000 clones, over 75% seen once; the top ten hold around 30%. Regarding treatment: randomized to nivolumab then ipilimumab (arm A) or the reverse (arm B). None of the patients previously received DNA-damaging chemotherapy. Sorted cells were live CD3+CD8+, lacking CD19 and CD56, from PBMCs. The sequence was obtained from a human donor with melanoma. This specimen consisted of CD8+ T cells sorted from blood (inferred from file names), obtained from a patient given nivolumab and ipilimumab in sequence. The chain combines TRBV30 with TRBJ2-2, with a possible D match to TRBD2 (6 bases). The CDR3 here is CAWSVGRTGELFF. DNA for the CDR3: TGTGCCTGGAGTGTAGGGAGGACCGGGGAGCTGTTTTTT. Supplemented by reference TRBV30 and TRBJ2-2, the full variable domain reads SQTIHQWPATLVQPVGSPLSLECTVEGTSNPNLYWYRQAAGRGLQLLFYSVGIGQISSEVPQNLSASRPQDRQFILSSKKLLLSDSGFYLCAWSVGRTGELFFGEGSRLTVL.